The 10 T cell receptor beta chains reported below all come from one sample, sequenced in a study of cytomegalovirus exposure and HLA in healthy donors listed by TCRdb under 2017. Library preparation used the immunoSEQ multiplex PCR assay. A mixture of 60 forward primers for TCR Vbeta segments and 13 reverse primers for TCR Jbeta segments was used in the multiplex PCR. As stored in TCRdb, this immuneACCESS dataset retains in-frame rearrangements with V and J assigned. A fraction of the clones does not appear; measured against another copy, unresolved V genes explain less than half of the discrepancy, and the remainder lacks a known reason. This sample comprises about 130,000 clones, roughly 78% of them detected only once. The top ten clonotypes cover 11% of the sample. The source material was PBMCs. The receptors shown here come from a man between 25 and 39 years old in good health and CMV-seropositive.

Comment on this clone: Other DNA sequences within the sample encode an identical CDR3. The chain is built from TRBV18 and TRBJ1-3, with D possibly being TRBD1 (6 bases). This CDR3 region has 16 residues. V shed 3 bases and J shed 1 base, with 13 bases lying between them. The germline V gene encodes CDR1 KGHSH and CDR2 LQKENI. The CDR3 sequence: CASSPVDSSSGNTIYF. In nucleotides, the CDR3 is TGTGCCAGCTCACCGGTGGACAGTTCTTCTGGAAACACCATATATTTT.

The chain has TRBV19 and TRBJ1-5, with unresolved D. Trimming removed 1 base from V and 3 bases from J, with 10 bases in between. The CDR3 runs 15 residues. Germline V gene sequence: CDR1 LNHDA, CDR2 SQIVND (reference sequence). This CDR3 reads CASSIVADLNQPQHF. The CDR3 DNA is TGTGCCAGTAGTATAGTAGCAGATCTCAATCAGCCCCAGCATTTT.

The genes are TRBV28 and TRBJ1-5; maybe TRBD1 (6 bases). V shed 5 bases and J shed 2 bases, with 13 bases lying between them. Germline CDR1 reads MDHEN; CDR2 reads SYDVKM. CDR3 size: 15 residues. The CDR3 spells CASSPQGIGNQPQHF. CDR3 DNA sequence: TGTGCCAGCAGTCCACAGGGAATAGGCAATCAGCCCCAGCATTTT.

This clone was picked up a small number of times. In DNA form, the CDR3 reads TGCGCCAGCAGCCAAGATGCGGGGACTCGGGATACGCAGTATTTT. Protein product: CASSQDAGTRDTQYF. V gene TRBV4-3 combines with J gene TRBJ2-3; D is perhaps TRBD2 (6 bases). V was trimmed by 0 bases and J by 6 bases, leaving 13 bases between them. CDR1 is LGHNA and CDR2 is YSLEER in the germline V gene. The CDR3 runs to 15 residues.

The rearrangement joins TRBV4-3 to TRBJ2-3; tentative D call: TRBD2 (6 bases). The CDR3 is 17 amino acids. Trimming left V 1 base short and J 0 bases short, with 14 bases between. Germline CDR1 and CDR2: LGHNA and YSLEER. Here the CDR3 reads CASSQGAGDFSTDTQYF. The CDR3 DNA is TGCGCCAGCAGCCAAGGCGCTGGGGACTTTAGCACAGATACGCAGTATTTT.

This clone was found a few times. The chain combines TRBV7-2 with TRBJ2-5, with no clear D. Germline loops: CDR1 SGHTA, CDR2 FQGNSA. Trimming removed 2 bases at V and 5 bases at J, with 15 bases between. The CDR3 is made up of 15 amino acids. The CDR3 sequence: CASSLMVLPRETQYF. The CDR3 DNA follows: TGTGCCAGCAGCTTAATGGTCCTCCCCCGGGAGACCCAGTACTTC.

In the case of this clone: The same CDR3 also results from other DNA sequences found in this sample. The chain recombines TRBV29-1 with TRBJ1-1; 7 bases map to TRBD1. CDR1 is SQVTM, CDR2 ANQGSEA, per germline. V lost 4 bases, J lost 7 bases, and 6 bases stayed unmatched. This CDR3 comprises 12 residues. CDR3 nucleotides: TGCAGCGTTGCAGGACAGGCGTTTGAAGCTTTCTTT. Protein: CSVAGQAFEAFF.

This rearrangement joins TRBV6-6 to TRBJ2-3, with a tentative D call TRBD2 (6 bases). Germline loops: CDR1 MNHNY, CDR2 SVGAGI (reference sequence). V dropped 2 bases and J dropped 3 bases, with 12 bases sitting between them. This CDR3 contains 15 residues. CDR3 in DNA: TGTGCCAGCAGTTACCCGCTGGAGGGGACAGATACGCAGTATTTT. It is translated as CASSYPLEGTDTQYF.

The count of this clone is one. The V gene is TRBV11-2, the J gene TRBJ2-3, with no clear D. The CDR3 has 16 residues. V shed 1 base and J shed 3 bases, with 14 bases lying between them. Germline CDR1 is SGHAT and CDR2 is FQNNGV. CDR3 DNA: TGTGCCAGCAGCTTAGGTGGTAACCCGGAGACAGATACGCAGTATTTT. This gives the protein CASSLGGNPETDTQYF. The full variable domain, its missing parts supplied by reference TRBV11-2 and TRBJ2-3, is EAGVAQSPRYKIIEKRQSVAFWCNPISGHATLYWYQQILGQGPKLLIQFQNNGVVDDSQLPKDRFSAERLKGVDSTLKIQPAKLEDSAVYLCASSLGGNPETDTQYFGPGTRLTVL.

This chain links TRBV5-4 with TRBJ2-7; D unclear. Germline assignment: CDR1 SGHNT and CDR2 YYREEE (reference sequence). The ends were cut back, 4 bases at V and 3 bases at J, with 11 bases in the middle. This CDR3 contains 13 residues. CDR3 residues: CASSVGPYYEQYF. The CDR3 region has the DNA TGTGCCAGCAGCGTCGGTCCGTACTACGAGCAGTACTTC.